This T cell receptor (beta chain) was identified during a study of shared clonotypes between healthy human individuals (dated by TCRdb to about 2020). In the study overall: The cohort comprised a couple of women and a few men aged 18 to 49 years. For each donor, CD4 naive and CD4 memory were each run on three plates, CD8 naive on two plates, and CD8 memory on one plate. To increase sequencing depth and limit assay-specific biases, different laboratories used diverse techniques to prepare libraries and sequence TCR repertoires. To estimate repertoire size and how much clonotypes are shared between individuals, the study performed deep sequencing of blood TCR repertoires from roughly five healthy adults. Leukapheresis yielded between about 0.85 and 10 billion PBMCs per donor.

On the study overall, not on this receptor specifically: Clonotypes shared by all four sorted-subset donors showed higher generation probabilities than non-shared clonotypes. Sampling was restricted to blood, and TCR repertoires in tissues likely differ from the TCR repertoires found in blood. Because the study included a small number of donors, the genetic and exposure-history diversity represented was limited. Naive subsets generally had larger estimated clonotype richness than memory subsets. Approximately 5% of naive CD4, 3% to 3.5% of naive CD8, approximately 2% of memory CD4, and 0.35% to 0.4% of memory CD8 clonotypes were shared across several donors. Pairwise subsampling indicated that sequencing depth was expected to affect the degree of clonotype sharing among donors. Even with the large sequencing depth, rarefaction of the sorted-subset datasets indicated that sequencing was incomplete.

As regards this clone: Its antigen is currently not known. No base qualities exist here, and no much larger clone lies one base off it.

Using the deep immunoSEQ assay, multiplex PCR amplified TCR CDR3 regions from genomic DNA. Extracted genomic DNA from each cell subset was spread evenly across all wells of several immunoSEQ 96-well plates, with each plate serving as a replicate. For sorted subsets, roughly 200 ng of genomic DNA, equivalent to around 30,000 T cell genomes, went into each replicate PCR. The purified libraries were quantified using a Qubit 3.0 fluorometer, sized with a Bioanalyzer 2100, and then quantified again using the KAPA Library Quantification kit. Every immunoSEQ 96-well plate was sequenced on a dedicated single-read 150-cycle Illumina NextSeq 550 flow cell. Regarding the original processing steps: Because only junctional sequences without quality scores were contained in the immunoSEQ output, filtering matching that applied to full-length reads could not be performed. To assign V/J genes and CDR3, sequences were annotated against IMGT germline references using PyIR, a Python wrapper for IgBLAST v1.9. Reads were removed for weak V/J assignments (E-value above 1e-6), missing CDR3, stop codons, out-of-frame junctions, or ambiguous translated residues. V3J clonotypes were defined by identical inferred V gene, J gene, and CDR3 amino acid sequence. The percentage overlap between two repertoires was calculated by dividing the number of shared unique clonotypes by the size of the smaller repertoire. Three approaches were used to assess repertoire richness: RTK rarefaction, the Chao1 estimator, and Recon v2.1 estimates of unobserved clonotypes. For all TCRbeta clonotypes obtained by the gDNA method from a few donors, generation probabilities were computed with OLGA. Imported from immuneACCESS, the table was reduced by TCRdb to in-frame sequences with V and J called. These copies leave out some clones; in studies compared against another copy, an unresolved V gene accounts for under half, and the cause of the remainder is not known. D and trimming come from the DNA, and the V and J calls and clone size come from that table. This sample has about 1.1 million clones in its table, and 60% to 80% of those were observed once. The top ten clonotypes cover 0.89% of the sample.

The donors were healthy, HIV-negative adults with no recently reported acute infections or vaccinations. Every donor was a Caucasian adult residing in Nashville, Tennessee, USA. Magnetic negative selection was used to enrich CD4+ T cells, after which naive cells were positively selected on CD45RA and the negative fraction became the memory subset. Blood was obtained by leukapheresis, after which PBMCs were separated by Ficoll-Histopaque density gradient centrifugation and cryopreserved in liquid nitrogen vapor phase. Analytical flow cytometry was used to check the purity and quantity of every magnetically sorted T cell population. Genomic DNA was isolated from every sorted fraction and measured by UV absorbance on a Nanodrop 2000c. The sequence came from a man aged 18 to 30 in good health. Some clones in this sample may be carry-over from other donors' samples. Sequencing was carried out using memory CD4+ T cells from PBMCs. The label giving this sample's cell subset or site can be read as: CD45RA-negative fraction.

The nucleotide sequence is given as TGTGCCAGCAGCAGTTGGGTGACTAATGGTGGAAGGGGCTACACCTTC. Its translation reads: CASSSWVTNGGRGYTF. This chain is built from TRBV28 and TRBJ1-2; no D gene is confidently identified. Trimming costs V 6 bases and J 8 bases, and their ends lie 25 bases apart. Taken from the germline V gene, the CDR1 and CDR2 loops are MDHEN and SYDVKM. Taken from cysteine to phenylalanine, the CDR3 has 16 residues. The DNA shown is the 48-base CDR3, in frame from base 1.